The T cell receptor beta chain under discussion was sequenced for a study of shared T cell receptors in the human thymus. Produced via immunoSEQ multiplex PCR; TCRdb's table is partial and in-frame only. The table includes about 540,000 clones, 75% to 85% detected once. Points on this clone: Mismatch with germline at one junction end may stem from a read error.

The CDR3 has 13 amino acids. Germline CDR1 is SEHNR and CDR2 is FQNEAQ (reference sequence). This sample also belongs to another study, concerning human thymus T cells. In that study: The thymus tissue came from resections taken during corrective heart surgery. Seemingly biased V and J gene usage marked thymic and blood repertoires.

V is TRBV7-9 and J is TRBJ1-2; 9 bases fit TRBD1. The receptor was derived from a boy less than two years old with a congenital heart defect. Sequencing was performed on thymocytes. CDR3 sequence: CASRTRDREGVGF. The DNA of the CDR3 is TGTGCCAGCAGGACCCGGGACAGGGAGGGAGTGGGCTTC.